These 21 T cell receptor beta chains were sequenced from one sample in a study of cytomegalovirus exposure and HLA in healthy donors. 13 Jbeta primers and 60 Vbeta primers were used for the PCR. The protocol was immunoSEQ multiplex PCR, while the TCRdb copy is restricted to in-frame clones and leaves out a portion. Altogether some 200,000 clones are present, around 77% being singletons, with the ten largest covering 2.9%. Specimen: PBMCs. The source is a woman under 40 in good health and CMV-seronegative.

The chain is built from TRBV9 and TRBJ1-5, with unresolved D. Germline values: CDR1 SGDLS, CDR2 YYNGEE. V was shortened by 0 bases and J by 2 bases, with 9 bases between the two germline ends. The CDR3 loop spans 15 amino acids. DNA for the CDR3: TGTGCCAGCAGCGTAGATCCCACGGGCAATCAGCCCCAGCATTTT. It is translated as CASSVDPTGNQPQHF. Based on the CDR3 plus reference TRBV9 and TRBJ1-5, the full variable domain is DSGVTQTPKHLITATGQRVTLRCSPRSGDLSVYWYQQSLDQGLQFLIQYYNGEERAKGNILERFSAQQFPDLHSELNLSSLELGDSALYFCASSVDPTGNQPQHFGDGTRLSIL.

The chain links TRBV18 to TRBJ1-1; D gene ambiguous. The CDR3 totals 15 residues. Germline V gene sequence: CDR1 KGHSH, CDR2 LQKENI. Deletions cut 6 bases from V and 3 bases from J, with 17 bases between. The CDR3 nucleotides are TGTGCCAGCTCCGCTCTGTGGCCCTTGGACACTGAAGCTTTCTTT. This translates into CASSALWPLDTEAFF.

The rearrangement links TRBV10-3 to TRBJ2-5, with 7 nucleotides matching TRBD2. The J call may not be correct, given that the DNA end is closer to TRBJ2-7. There are 14 residues in the CDR3. In germline, CDR1 is ENHRY, CDR2 SYGVKD. DNA of the CDR3: TGTGCCATCAGGCTAGGTGGGGGGGAGAACGAGCAGTACTTC. It encodes CAIRLGGGENEQYF.

This clone was seen only a few times. The V and J genes are TRBV10-3 and TRBJ2-6; unclear D gene. From germline, CDR1 is ENHRY and CDR2 SYGVKD. The V gene lost 6 bases and the J gene lost 0 bases, with 12 bases spanning the gap. This CDR3 region has 16 residues. CDR3 sequence (DNA): TGTGCCATCAGCCACTACCTCGGCTCTGGGGCCAACGTCCTGACTTTC. Translation: CAISHYLGSGANVLTF.

This clone was recorded a few times. The chain employs TRBV9 and TRBJ1-6; TRBD1 agrees at 7 bases. V lost 0 bases, J lost 9 bases, and 3 bases stayed unmatched. Germline-derived CDR1 and CDR2 are SGDLS and YYNGEE. CDR3 size: 14 residues. The CDR3 loop reads CASSVGDRVSPLHF. CDR3 bases: TGTGCCAGCAGCGTAGGAGACAGGGTTTCACCCCTCCACTTT.

This clone appeared once. The DNA for the CDR3 is TGTGCCAGCAGCTCTGGGGGGACAGATGAAAAACTGTTTTTT. It specifies CASSSGGTDEKLFF. V and J are TRBV5-6 and TRBJ1-4; 7 bases line up with TRBD1. Germline V lookup: CDR1 SGHDT, CDR2 YYEEEE. This CDR3 region has 14 residues. Trimming removed 3 bases from V and 6 bases from J; junction bases left unmatched: 5.

CDR3 sequence (DNA): TGCGCCAGCAGCGGGGGACAGGGGCGAAATTCACCCCTCCACTTT. Translating gives CASSGGQGRNSPLHF. V and J are TRBV5-1 and TRBJ1-6, with 10 positions matching TRBD1. The V segment lost 4 bases and the J segment 7 bases; nucleotides outside the gene matches: 5. The CDR3 runs 15 residues. CDR1 is SGHRS, CDR2 YFSETQ, per germline.

The chain combines TRBV28 with TRBJ2-2; TRBD1 matches 10 bases. Trimming took 8 bases from V and 0 from J; bases not matched to a gene: 12. Germline CDR1 is MDHEN and CDR2 is SYDVKM. The CDR3 loop spans 18 amino acids. The CDR3 loop reads CASGPGTGARANTGELFF. DNA for the CDR3: TGTGCCAGCGGTCCCGGGACAGGGGCGAGAGCGAACACCGGGGAGCTGTTTTTT.

V gene TRBV7-2 combines with J gene TRBJ2-1; 8 nucleotides match TRBD2. CDR1 and CDR2 (germline): SGHTA, FQGNSA. The trim removed 6 bases at V and 6 bases at J, leaving 13 bases unmatched. This CDR3 spans 16 amino acids. The CDR3 DNA sequence: TGTGCCAGCAGATCTCAGCGGCGGGGGGATCTCAATGAGCAGTTCTTC. It codes for CASRSQRRGDLNEQFF.

The rearrangement links TRBV6-1 to TRBJ2-7; 10 bases are a match to TRBD2. Trimming at V came to 6 bases and at J to 2 bases, leaving 4 bases not matched to a gene. The CDR3 spans 14 residues. The germline V gene has CDR1 MNHNS and CDR2 SASEGT. This CDR3 reads CASRLAGSAYEQYF. CDR3 coding DNA: TGTGCCAGCAGACTAGCGGGAAGCGCCTACGAGCAGTACTTC.

The chain has TRBV20-1 and TRBJ2-1, with D hard to call. Germline CDR1 reads DFQATT; CDR2 reads SNEGSKA (reference sequence). The CDR3 totals 10 residues. The CDR3 loop reads CSIYSNEQFF. In nucleotides, the CDR3 is TGCAGCATATACAGCAATGAGCAGTTCTTC.

The V and J genes are TRBV29-1 and TRBJ2-1; D is unresolved. V dropped 7 bases and J dropped 0 bases, with 10 bases sitting between them. The CDR3 totals 13 residues. Germline V gene data show CDR1 as SQVTM and CDR2 as ANQGSEA. The CDR3 sequence is CSGILSSYNEQFF. In DNA, the CDR3 is TGCAGCGGCATTCTGAGCTCCTACAATGAGCAGTTCTTC.

A single count supports this clone. The CDR3 sequence is CASSRVLAGHSYNEQFF. In DNA, the CDR3 is TGTGCCAGCAGCCGGGTACTAGCGGGGCATTCCTACAATGAGCAGTTCTTC. The J gene is TRBJ2-1, the V gene TRBV5-4, with 10 bases lining up with TRBD2. The V and J ends lost 4 bases and 1 base, in that order; junction bases with no gene match: 8. The germline gives CDR1 SGHNT, CDR2 YYREEE (reference sequence). There are 17 residues in the CDR3.

J is TRBJ1-2 and V is TRBV7-6, with D possibly matching TRBD1 (6 bases). The V gene's germline CDR1 is SGHVS and CDR2 FNYEAQ. With 1 base removed from V and 6 bases from J, the gap between germline ends came to 9 bases. This CDR3 has 13 amino acids. CDR3 DNA sequence: TGTGCCAGCAGCTTAGACAGGGTCCATGGCTACACCTTC. Protein product: CASSLDRVHGYTF.

The chain links TRBV9 to TRBJ2-3, with 11 bases fitting TRBD2. Trimming cost V 3 bases and J 0 bases; bases outside gene matches: 12. CDR3 length: 19 residues. Germline V lookup: CDR1 SGDLS, CDR2 YYNGEE. CDR3: CASSDSSGGPLYSTDTQYF. The CDR3 DNA reads as TGTGCCAGCAGCGATTCTAGCGGGGGGCCTTTATATAGCACAGATACGCAGTATTTT.

The rearrangement uses TRBV28 and TRBJ2-7; D is perhaps TRBD1 (5 bases). Germline lookup yields CDR1 MDHEN and CDR2 SYDVKM. The CDR3 has 14 residues. Trimming pared 2 bases from V and 0 bases from J, leaving 8 bases between. CDR3 amino acids: CASSLRGLSYEQYF. DNA for the CDR3: TGTGCCAGCAGTTTAAGGGGTCTCTCCTACGAGCAGTACTTC.

The chain uses TRBV4-1 and TRBJ2-1; D remains unclear. CDR3 length: 12 residues. V lost 2 bases, J lost 7 bases, and 6 bases lay in between. The germline gives CDR1 MGHRA, CDR2 YSYEKL. CDR3 nucleotide sequence: TGCGCCAGCAGCCAACAACAAAATGAGCAGTTCTTC. This translates into CASSQQQNEQFF.

Points on this clone: One end of the junction is discordant with germline, which a read error may explain. The rearrangement uses TRBV7-9 and TRBJ1-2; TRBD1 might be the D (6 bases). CDR1 is SEHNR, CDR2 FQNEAQ, per germline (reference sequence). The CDR3 loop spans 14 amino acids. For the CDR3, the DNA is TGTGCCAGCAGCAGACAGGTCCTCGGAGTTGGCTACCCCTTC. Amino acids: CASSRQVLGVGYPF.

V and J are TRBV27 and TRBJ1-1, with 8 bases that match TRBD1. The CDR3 extends over 14 amino acids. Losses at the gene ends were 5 bases for V and 0 bases for J; bases not matched to a gene: 2. In germline, CDR1 is MNHEY, CDR2 SMNVEV (reference sequence). DNA of the CDR3: TGTGCCAGCAGTCCAGGGGGCCTGAACACTGAAGCTTTCTTT. Residues: CASSPGGLNTEAFF.

The rearrangement links TRBV28 to TRBJ1-2; 8 positions agree with TRBD1. Germline trimming cut 5 bases from V and 1 base from J; bases unmatched to any gene: 9. The CDR3 is made up of 16 amino acids. Germline lookup yields CDR1 MDHEN and CDR2 SYDVKM. CDR3 nucleotides: TGTGCCAGCAGTATCGAGGGACAGGCCCTTAACTATGGCTACACCTTC. It yields the protein CASSIEGQALNYGYTF.

In DNA form, the CDR3 reads TGTGCGAGCTCACAGGGGTGGAACACTGAAGCTTTCTTT. Protein sequence: CASSQGWNTEAFF. The chain combines TRBV7-6 with TRBJ1-1; 7 bases fit TRBD1. The CDR3 covers 13 residues. Germline assignment: CDR1 SGHVS and CDR2 FNYEAQ.